Below, one T cell receptor (beta chain) is given with its context. Germline lookup yields CDR1 SEHNR and CDR2 FQNEAQ (reference sequence). This CDR3 is 13 amino acids long. With 5 bases clipped from V and 5 bases from J, the junction kept 4 bases outside the gene matches. Repertoires were generated with immunoSEQ multiplex PCR, while TCRdb's copy carries only in-frame clones and drops some. The table shows tens of thousands of clones, with under 95% occurring only once. This sample is drawn from a study of T cell changes during pregnancy in multiple sclerosis. V is TRBV7-9 and J is TRBJ1-1; 8 bases fit TRBD1. The material was peripheral blood, obtained before pregnancy. This TCR came from a female donor with multiple sclerosis, enrolled in a pregnancy study. The CDR3 sequence: CASSATGETEAFF. CDR3 bases: TGTGCCAGCAGCGCGACAGGGGAGACTGAAGCTTTCTTT.